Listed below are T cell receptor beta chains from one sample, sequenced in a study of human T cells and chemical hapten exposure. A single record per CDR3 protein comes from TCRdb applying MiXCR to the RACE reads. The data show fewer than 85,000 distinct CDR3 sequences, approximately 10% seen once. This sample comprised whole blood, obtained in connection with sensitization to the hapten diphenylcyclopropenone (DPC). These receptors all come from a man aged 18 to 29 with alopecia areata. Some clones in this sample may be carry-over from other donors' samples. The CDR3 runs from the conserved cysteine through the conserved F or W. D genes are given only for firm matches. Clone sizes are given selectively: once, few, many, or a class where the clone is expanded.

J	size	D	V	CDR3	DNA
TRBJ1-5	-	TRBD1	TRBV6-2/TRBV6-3	CASSYSVGDREDSNQPQHF	TGTGCCAGCAGTTACTCGGTTGGGGACAGGGAAGATAGCAATCAGCCCCAGCATTTT
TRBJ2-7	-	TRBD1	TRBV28	CASSPTGGVNEQYF	TGTGCCAGCAGTCCGACAGGGGGTGTCAACGAGCAGTACTTC
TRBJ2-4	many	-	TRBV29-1	CSVAPRSRTNIQYF	TGCAGCGTTGCACCTAGATCCAGAACAAACATTCAGTACTTC
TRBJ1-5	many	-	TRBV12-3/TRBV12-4	CASSPINSNQPQHF	TGTGCCAGCAGCCCCATTAATAGCAATCAGCCCCAGCATTTT
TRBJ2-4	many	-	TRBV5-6	CASSLDLAPSAGNIQYF	TGTGCCAGCAGCTTGGACCTAGCCCCATCTGCGGGAAACATTCAGTACTTC
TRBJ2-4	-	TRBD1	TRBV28	CASSRTGAAKNIQYF	TGTGCCAGCAGTAGGACAGGGGCGGCCAAAAACATTCAGTACTTC
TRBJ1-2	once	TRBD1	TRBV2	CASSSSDRAAGYTF	TGTGCCAGCAGTTCATCCGACAGGGCAGCGGGCTACACCTTC
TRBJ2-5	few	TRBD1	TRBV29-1	CSGQGFGETQYF	TGCAGCGGACAGGGGTTTGGAGAGACCCAGTACTTC
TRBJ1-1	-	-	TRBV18	CASSPQRNTEAFF	TGTGCCAGCTCACCACAAAGAAACACTGAAGCTTTCTTT
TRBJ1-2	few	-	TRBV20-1	CSARDLGGNYGYTF	TGCAGTGCTAGAGATCTAGGGGGAAACTATGGCTACACCTTC
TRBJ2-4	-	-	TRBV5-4	CASSLPEAKNIQYF	TGTGCCAGCAGCCTACCAGAAGCCAAAAACATTCAGTACTTC
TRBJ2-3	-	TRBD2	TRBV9	CASSVRGGPPGSDTQYF	TGTGCCAGCAGCGTTCGGGGGGGTCCCCCTGGCTCAGATACGCAGTATTTT
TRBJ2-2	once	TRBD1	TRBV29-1	CSVEATGEGELFF	TGCAGCGTTGAGGCGACAGGGGAAGGGGAGCTGTTTTTT
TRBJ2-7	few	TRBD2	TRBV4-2	CASSQPTRTRRYEQYF	TGTGCCAGCAGCCAACCTACGAGGACTAGGCGGTACGAGCAGTACTTC
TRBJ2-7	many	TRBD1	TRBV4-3	CASSQGQGTLYEQYF	TGCGCCAGCAGCCAGGGACAGGGGACCCTCTACGAGCAGTACTTC
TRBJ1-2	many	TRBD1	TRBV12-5	CASGLGQGAFHGYTF	TGTGCTAGTGGCCTTGGACAGGGAGCGTTTCATGGCTACACCTTC
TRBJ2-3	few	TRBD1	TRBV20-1	CSARDIGRTGTSTDTQYF	TGCAGTGCTAGAGATATCGGTCGGACAGGTACTAGCACAGATACGCAGTATTTT
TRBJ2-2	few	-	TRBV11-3	CASSSHETAGELFF	TGTGCCAGCAGCTCCCATGAAACGGCCGGGGAGCTGTTTTTT
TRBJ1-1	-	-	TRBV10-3	CAISESPSMNTEAFF	TGTGCCATCAGTGAGTCACCCTCCATGAACACTGAAGCTTTCTTT
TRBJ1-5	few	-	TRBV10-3	CAISIIREGQQCNQPQHF	TGTGCCATCAGTATCATCAGAGAAGGACAACAATGCAATCAGCCCCAGCATTTT
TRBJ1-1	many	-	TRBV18	CASSPGAGRTEAFF	TGTGCCAGCTCACCAGGCGCAGGGCGGACTGAAGCTTTCTTT
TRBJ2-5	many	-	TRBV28	CASSLPHQETQYF	TGTGCCAGCAGTTTACCCCATCAGGAGACCCAGTACTTC
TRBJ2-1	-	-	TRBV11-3	CASSLLQGSNEQFF	TGTGCCAGCAGCTTACTGCAGGGCAGCAATGAGCAGTTCTTC